This TCR beta chain came from a study of T cells after yellow fever vaccination. Findings and limits, study-wide: Repertoires obtained by FACS sorting could include abundant clonotypes that entered as contaminants from the bulk population. It was a small share of clonotypes that appeared in both CD4 and CD8 compartments. Subsequent to the booster, the majority of primary-vaccination clones reappeared (96% CD4, 88% CD8).

It was through 5'RACE template switching that TCR cDNA was made, with a universal primer site and UMIs added. In TCRdb, the 5' RACE reads were re-called with MiXCR into one record per CDR3 protein. The table includes some 290,000 distinct CDR3 sequences, about 10% detected once. Between the trimmed V and J ends, which lost 3 bases and 6 bases, there was a span of 8 bases. Looked up from germline, CDR1 is SEHNR and CDR2 is FQNEAQ (reference sequence). CDR3 length: 13 amino acids. This clonotype was seen only a few times. As yet, its antigen is unknown. V gene TRBV7-9 combines with J gene TRBJ2-2; D remains ambiguous. The sequencing here drew on CD4+ T cells sorted from PBMCs, taken 45 days after the yellow fever booster vaccination. The receptor comes from a man younger than 30 who received the YFV17D yellow fever vaccine. CDR3 sequence (DNA): TGTGCCAGCAGCTTCCGGATGGCCGGGGAGCTGTTTTTT. Residues: CASSFRMAGELFF.